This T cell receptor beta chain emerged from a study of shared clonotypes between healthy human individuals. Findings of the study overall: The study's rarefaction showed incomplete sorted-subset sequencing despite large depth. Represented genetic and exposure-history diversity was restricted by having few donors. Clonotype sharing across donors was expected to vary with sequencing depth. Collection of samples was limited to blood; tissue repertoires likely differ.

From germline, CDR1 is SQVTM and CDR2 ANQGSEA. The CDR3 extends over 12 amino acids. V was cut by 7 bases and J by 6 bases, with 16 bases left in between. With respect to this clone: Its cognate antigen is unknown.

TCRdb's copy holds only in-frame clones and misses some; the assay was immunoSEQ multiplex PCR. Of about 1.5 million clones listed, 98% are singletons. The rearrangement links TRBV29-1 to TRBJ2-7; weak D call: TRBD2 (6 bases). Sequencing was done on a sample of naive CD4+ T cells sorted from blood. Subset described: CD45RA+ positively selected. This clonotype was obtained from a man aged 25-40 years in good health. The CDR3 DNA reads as TGCAGCGCTAGGGGCGGGATAAGCGAGCAGTACTTC. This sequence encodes CSARGGISEQYF.